This TCR beta chain comes out of a study of cytomegalovirus exposure and HLA in healthy donors. It was with 60 Vbeta and 13 Jbeta primers that the PCR ran. Produced via immunoSEQ multiplex PCR; TCRdb's table is partial and in-frame only. The table has 150,000 to 180,000 clones, around 80% seen once. The CDR3 contains 14 residues. Looked up from germline, CDR1 is SGHRS and CDR2 is YFSETQ. V shed 4 bases and J 1 base; nucleotides not matched to a gene: 3. This clone was counted a few times. The same CDR3 is also encoded by other DNA sequences in this sample. Material for sequencing was PBMCs. This chain connects TRBV5-1 to TRBJ2-7; 9 positions match TRBD1. The origin of this receptor is a woman in her thirties or forties in good health and CMV-seropositive. Here the CDR3 DNA reads TGCGCCAGCAGCAAGACAGGGGGATCCTACGAGCAGTACTTC. It yields the protein CASSKTGGSYEQYF.